The rows below give T cell receptor beta chains drawn from one sample of a study of Ad26.COV2.S vaccination and SARS-CoV-2 variants. Sequenced by immunoSEQ multiplex PCR; TCRdb stores in-frame clones only, minus some. This repertoire shows 400,000 to 500,000 clones, about 91% found once; its top ten account for over 2%. The specimen comprised peripheral blood, sampled in a trial of Ad26.COV2.S vaccine versus placebo. The receptors shown here come from a person aged 18-65 years who received the Ad26.COV2.S COVID-19 vaccine or a placebo. The CDR3 runs from the conserved cysteine through the conserved F or W. A D gene is named only where the DNA matches it firmly. Expanded clones get a size class; other rows say once, few or many, or leave the size out.

v_gene,abundance,d_gene,j_gene,CDR3nt,CDR3aa
TRBV15,.,.,TRBJ2-3,TGTGCCACCAGCAGACTGGCCACAGATACGCAGTATTTT,CATSRLATDTQYF
TRBV24-1,.,.,TRBJ1-3,TGTGCCACCAGTGACCCGGGGAGCTCTGGAAACACCATATATTTT,CATSDPGSSGNTIYF
TRBV6-1,.,.,TRBJ1-6,TGTGCCAGCAGTGAACTATGGGGTAATTCACCCCTCCACTTT,CASSELWGNSPLHF
TRBV2,.,.,TRBJ2-7,TGTGCCAGCAGTGATCAGGGGACGAACTACGAGCAGTACTTC,CASSDQGTNYEQYF
TRBV4-3,.,.,TRBJ2-7,TGCGCCAGCAGCCAAGATAGAATGGGTAGGGAGCAGTACTTC,CASSQDRMGREQYF
TRBV18,.,TRBD1,TRBJ1-2,TGTGCCAGCTCAACCAACAGGGGAGGGCTCTATGGCTACACCTTC,CASSTNRGGLYGYTF
TRBV7-2,.,.,TRBJ1-2,TGTGCCAGCAGCCTTTACTATGGCTACACCTTC,CASSLYYGYTF
TRBV19,few,.,TRBJ1-5,TGTGCCAGTACTCCGGAGGCGGTTCGCAATCAGCCCCAGCATTTT,CASTPEAVRNQPQHF
TRBV7-2,.,.,TRBJ1-3,TGTGCCAGCAGCTTAGCTGGGCTCGCTGGAAACACCATATATTTT,CASSLAGLAGNTIYF
TRBV27,once,.,TRBJ2-2,TGTGCCAGCAGTTTCTACAGCGGGGAGCTGTTTTTT,CASSFYSGELFF
TRBV25-1,.,.,TRBJ2-2,TGTGCCAGCAGGTTCTTAGAGGGGGAGCTGTTTTTT,CASRFLEGELFF
TRBV24-1,.,.,TRBJ1-5,TGTGCCACCAGTGATCCGGACCAGCCCCAGCATTTT,CATSDPDQPQHF
TRBV18,.,TRBD2,TRBJ2-3,TGTGCCAGCTCTACCGGTAGCGGGGGGGCGTATACGCAGTATTTT,CASSTGSGGAYTQYF
TRBV6-6,.,.,TRBJ1-5,TGTGCCAGCAGACGATGGGACGGCGGTTATAGCAATCAGCCCCAGCATTTT,CASRRWDGGYSNQPQHF